This T cell receptor beta chain was recorded in a study of CD8+ T cells in alopecia areata. Obtained from alopecia areata patients were lesional scalp punch biopsies along with peripheral blood. TCR sequencing used cDNA made by reverse transcription of extracted RNA. Profiling relied on immunoSEQ multiplex PCR, and the TCRdb table lists in-frame clones only, not all of them. The table includes 90,000 to 120,000 clones, 55% to 70% detected once. Notes on the study in general: Clarity of TCR sharing across patients fell short of that in mice, possibly HLA-related. Scalp samples also contribute reads from the resident alphabeta T cells found in normal skin. Alopecia totalis/universalis scalp especially showed more expanded CD8+ clones than normal scalp.

Germline-derived CDR1 and CDR2 are MDHEN and SYDVKM. This CDR3 comprises 18 residues. The V and J ends lost 5 bases and 1 base respectively, with 21 bases between them. Concerning this clone: Antigen specificity is unknown.

The sequenced sample was NKG2D-low CD8+ T cells sorted from blood. The chain links TRBV28 to TRBJ2-4; D may match TRBD1 or TRBD2 (5 bases each). The receptor comes from a human donor with alopecia areata. Here the CDR3 DNA reads TGTGCCAGCAGTGACCGGGATTCGACGTCAGGGGCCAAAAACATTCAGTACTTC. Encoded protein: CASSDRDSTSGAKNIQYF.